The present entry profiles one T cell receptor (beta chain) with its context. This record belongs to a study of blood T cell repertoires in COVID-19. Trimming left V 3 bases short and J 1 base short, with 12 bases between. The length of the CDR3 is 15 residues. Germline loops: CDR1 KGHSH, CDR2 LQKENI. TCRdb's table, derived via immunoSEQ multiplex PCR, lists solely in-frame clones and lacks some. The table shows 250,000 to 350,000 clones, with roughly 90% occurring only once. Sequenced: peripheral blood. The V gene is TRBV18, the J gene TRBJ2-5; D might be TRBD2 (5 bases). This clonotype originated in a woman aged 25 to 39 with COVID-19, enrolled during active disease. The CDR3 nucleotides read TGTGCCAGCTCACCCCGGACTGCCAGCCAAGAGACCCAGTACTTC. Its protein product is CASSPRTASQETQYF.